This TCR beta chain came from a study of blood T cells in healthy people across ages. In germline, CDR1 is MGHRA, CDR2 YSYEKL. This CDR3 comprises 14 residues. The ends were cut back, 2 bases at V and 8 bases at J, with 10 bases in the middle. This clonotype was observed a handful of times. The use of a sample-barcoded 5' primer and a J-beta primer mix characterized a second PCR of roughly 6 to 12 cycles. TCRdb passed the 5' RACE reads through MiXCR, listing each CDR3 protein once. The data show under 700,000 distinct CDR3 sequences, more than 20% seen once. The data were also submitted as part of a second study, on T cells of mothers and their children.

The receptor's source is a boy between 10 and 17 years old in good health. The sample taken for sequencing was blood. This chain links TRBV4-1 with TRBJ1-6; D possibly corresponds to TRBD1 (6 bases). The CDR3 sequence is CASSQRAGDSPLHF. The CDR3 DNA reads TGCGCCAGCAGCCAAAGGGCAGGGGATTCACCCCTCCACTTT.